A single sample gave rise to the 18 T cell receptor beta chains below, sequenced in a study of a mutant IDH1 vaccine in newly diagnosed glioma. Generated by immunoSEQ multiplex PCR, the TCRdb table keeps only in-frame clones and is missing some. The table records around 31,000 clones, around 80% of them present only once. No antigen has been assigned to these receptors. Time point noted: week 35, safety follow-up. It was 300 ug of mutant IDH1 20-mer peptide that made up each vaccine dose, given with topical imiquimod. The sample consisted of PBMCs, taken from a glioma patient whose treatment included an IDH1 peptide vaccine. These TCRs come from a woman aged 35 to 49 with glioma.

The chain carries TRBV29-1 and TRBJ2-5; D may be TRBD1 (6 bases). V was cut by 6 bases and J by 4 bases, with 18 bases left in between. The germline gives CDR1 SQVTM, CDR2 ANQGSEA. The CDR3 sequence is 14 residues long. This chain's CDR3 is CSVFGTFDGETQYF. The CDR3 DNA reads as TGCAGCGTCTTCGGGACATTTGATGGAGAGACCCAGTACTTC.

The chain joins TRBV6-1 to TRBJ2-2, with 8 positions matching TRBD2. CDR3 length: 18 amino acids. Losses at the gene ends were 1 base for V and 6 bases for J; bases not matched to a gene: 13. Germline assignment: CDR1 MNHNS and CDR2 SASEGT. CDR3 sequence reads: CASSEEGWRGEEAGELFF. The CDR3 DNA follows: TGTGCCAGCAGTGAAGAGGGGTGGCGGGGGGAGGAGGCCGGGGAGCTGTTTTTT.

The rearrangement uses TRBV30 and TRBJ2-3, with TRBD2 identical over 8 bases. Trimming removed 5 bases from V and 1 base from J; junction bases left unmatched: 5. Germline loops: CDR1 GTSNPN, CDR2 SVGIG (reference sequence). There are 14 residues in the CDR3. CDR3: CAWSNSGGTDTQYF. In nucleotides, the CDR3 is TGTGCCTGGTCCAATAGCGGGGGCACAGATACGCAGTATTTT.

This chain connects TRBV11-3 to TRBJ2-3; 13 bases are a match to TRBD2. The length of the CDR3 is 15 residues. J was trimmed by 3 bases and V by 5 bases; bases with no gene match: 2. Germline lookup yields CDR1 SGHNT and CDR2 YENEEA. The CDR3 sequence: CASSTTSGGTDTQYF. DNA for the CDR3: TGTGCCAGCAGCACGACTAGCGGGGGGACAGATACGCAGTATTTT.

V gene TRBV13 combines with J gene TRBJ1-6; D gene unclear. Germline CDR1 PRHDT, CDR2 FYEKMQ (reference sequence). The CDR3 runs 14 residues. V lost 5 bases and J 10 bases, leaving 15 bases between the germline ends. The DNA for the CDR3 is TGTGCCAGCAGCCCTCCGGGCCGCTTGTCACCCCTCCACTTT. It specifies CASSPPGRLSPLHF. Looking up the rest from reference TRBV13 and TRBJ1-6 gives the full variable domain: AAGVIQSPRHLIKEKRETATLKCYPIPRHDTVYWYQQGPGQDPQFLISFYEKMQSDKGSIPDRFSAQQFSDYHSELNMSSLELGDSALYFCASSPPGRLSPLHFGNGTRLTVT.

The chain joins TRBV2 to TRBJ2-1; TRBD2 agrees at 8 bases. Trimming cost V 4 bases and J 5 bases; bases outside gene matches: 7. The CDR3 is made up of 15 amino acids. The germline CDR1 and CDR2 sequences are SNHLY and FYNNEI. CDR3: CASSVERGPNNEQFF. CDR3 coding DNA: TGTGCCAGCAGTGTGGAGCGGGGGCCTAACAATGAGCAGTTCTTC.

This chain links TRBV10-1 with TRBJ2-1, with D possibly being TRBD2 (5 bases). This CDR3 is 12 amino acids long. Trimming stripped 3 bases from V and 8 bases from J, with 8 bases between. Germline V gene lookup returns CDR1 WNHNN and CDR2 SYGVQD (reference sequence). The CDR3 sequence is CASSDRRHEQFF. The CDR3 DNA is TGCGCCAGCAGTGATAGGAGGCATGAGCAGTTCTTC.

The chain is built from TRBV4-1 and TRBJ1-5; TRBD1 aligns across 8 bases. Looked up from germline, CDR1 is MGHRA and CDR2 is YSYEKL. With 3 bases clipped from V and 7 bases from J, the junction kept 5 bases outside the gene matches. This CDR3 spans 14 amino acids. The CDR3 here is CASSHPGGEQPQHF. DNA of the CDR3: TGCGCCAGCAGCCACCCAGGGGGCGAACAGCCCCAGCATTTT.

This clone rates as medium-sized. The gene calls are TRBV18 and TRBJ1-1; 7 bases line up with TRBD1. This CDR3 has 14 amino acids. Germline lookup yields CDR1 KGHSH and CDR2 LQKENI. With 6 bases clipped from V and 5 bases from J, the junction kept 9 bases outside the gene matches. Here the CDR3 reads CASSPGGGLTEAFF. The CDR3 DNA is TGTGCCAGCTCTCCAGGGGGGGGCCTTACTGAAGCTTTCTTT.

This chain connects TRBV7-8 to TRBJ1-2; the D is unclear. The V gene lost 8 bases and the J gene lost 0 bases, with 19 bases spanning the gap. Germline assignment: CDR1 SGHVS and CDR2 FQNEAQ. The CDR3 contains 16 residues. The CDR3 sequence is CASSPLNVGPNYGYTF. The CDR3 coding sequence is TGTGCCAGCTCTCCCTTAAATGTCGGGCCTAACTATGGCTACACCTTC.

The chain employs TRBV7-2 and TRBJ2-2; D is unresolved. The CDR3 totals 14 residues. Germline assignment: CDR1 SGHTA and CDR2 FQGNSA. Trimming cost V 1 base and J 3 bases, with 6 bases left between them. The DNA of the CDR3 is TGTGCCAGCAGCTTAGTTACATACACCGGGGAGCTGTTTTTT. Its protein product is CASSLVTYTGELFF.

The V gene is TRBV28, the J gene TRBJ1-5; D ambiguous. Germline V lookup: CDR1 MDHEN, CDR2 SYDVKM. Between the trimmed V and J ends, which lost 7 bases and 0 bases, there was a span of 4 bases. The CDR3 consists of 12 residues. The CDR3 coding sequence is TGTGCCAGCACATATAGCAATCAGCCCCAGCATTTT. Translating gives CASTYSNQPQHF. Combining the CDR3 with reference TRBV28 and TRBJ1-5 gives the whole variable domain DVKVTQSSRYLVKRTGEKVFLECVQDMDHENMFWYRQDPGLGLRLIYFSYDVKMKEKGDIPEGYSVSREKKERFSLILESASTNQTSMYLCASTYSNQPQHFGDGTRLSIL.

The V call is TRBV19, the J call TRBJ1-1, with D unresolved. Trimming cost V 6 bases and J 6 bases, with 14 bases left between them. This CDR3 has 13 residues. Germline V gene lookup returns CDR1 LNHDA and CDR2 SQIVND (reference sequence). This chain's CDR3 is CASRDGMSPEAFF. The CDR3 region has the DNA TGTGCCAGTAGGGACGGTATGAGCCCTGAAGCTTTCTTT.

The gene calls are TRBV9 and TRBJ2-7, with no clear D. CDR3 size: 15 residues. The V gene lost 0 bases and the J gene lost 5 bases, with 15 bases spanning the gap. CDR1 is SGDLS and CDR2 is YYNGEE in the germline V gene. The CDR3 DNA is TGTGCCAGCAGCGTAGCGGGCACCTCCTCTCACGAGCAGTACTTC. It codes for CASSVAGTSSHEQYF.

The chain combines TRBV30 with TRBJ2-5; no definite D call. This CDR3 is built from 14 residues. V lost 0 bases to trimming and J lost 5 bases, with 13 bases between them. Looked up from germline, CDR1 is GTSNPN and CDR2 is SVGIG (reference sequence). In nucleotides, the CDR3 is TGTGCCTGGAGTGTAGGCATGGGTGGGGAGACCCAGTACTTC. Its translation is CAWSVGMGGETQYF. The full variable domain, in which reference TRBV30 and TRBJ2-5 provide the parts outside the CDR3, is SQTIHQWPATLVQPVGSPLSLECTVEGTSNPNLYWYRQAAGRGLQLLFYSVGIGQISSEVPQNLSASRPQDRQFILSSKKLLLSDSGFYLCAWSVGMGGETQYFGPGTRLLVL.

There are a few counts of this clone. V gene TRBV9 combines with J gene TRBJ2-2; the match to TRBD2 covers 11 bases. Germline V gene sequence: CDR1 SGDLS, CDR2 YYNGEE. The CDR3 has 15 amino acids. V trimming: 2 bases; J trimming: 5 bases; junction bases outside the gene matches: 2. In DNA, the CDR3 is TGTGCCAGCAGCGTCGGGACTAGCGGTACCGGGGAGCTGTTTTTT. Protein product: CASSVGTSGTGELFF. The full variable domain, with the rest looked up from reference TRBV9 and TRBJ2-2, is DSGVTQTPKHLITATGQRVTLRCSPRSGDLSVYWYQQSLDQGLQFLIQYYNGEERAKGNILERFSAQQFPDLHSELNLSSLELGDSALYFCASSVGTSGTGELFFGEGSRLTVL.

The chain has TRBV7-3 and TRBJ2-1; 9 bases line up with TRBD2. The CDR3 extends over 16 amino acids. Germline V gene sequence: CDR1 SGHTA, CDR2 FQGTGA. The ends lost 1 base at V and 6 bases at J; junction bases unmatched: 7. Written as DNA, the CDR3 is TGTGCCAGCAGCTTAAACGCGGGGGGGCGACTCAATGAGCAGTTCTTC. Its translation is CASSLNAGGRLNEQFF.

This clone was found a few times. The chain uses TRBV10-3 and TRBJ1-1, with D tentatively TRBD1 (6 bases). Germline V gene data show CDR1 as ENHRY and CDR2 as SYGVKD. This CDR3 has 12 amino acids. Trimming took 2 bases from V and 11 from J, leaving 12 bases between them. CDR3 sequence reads: CAISEATGSAFF. The CDR3 coding sequence is TGTGCCATCAGTGAGGCCACAGGGTCGGCTTTCTTT.